This TCR beta chain was observed in a study of CD8+ T cells in alopecia areata. Across the study: Scoring treated patients' severity relied on the percentage of scalp area affected. Study-wide findings and caveats: The study found higher clonality in lesional than normal scalp, especially in alopecia totalis/universalis.

CDR3 length equals 15 residues. Trimming took 2 bases from V and 0 from J; bases not matched to a gene: 3. Germline lookup yields CDR1 SGHTA and CDR2 FQGNSA. RNA was isolated and reverse transcribed to cDNA, the sequencing template. The protocol was immunoSEQ multiplex PCR, while the TCRdb copy is restricted to in-frame clones and leaves out a portion. The table lists under 7,500 clones, roughly 75% of them singletons, with roughly 16% in the top ten. The treatment denotes: oral pan-JAK inhibitor, 5-10 mg twice daily. Alopecia areata patients had lesional scalp punch biopsies and peripheral blood taken from them. As concerns this clone: The antigen is not known.

The sequence was collected from a human donor with alopecia areata. The rearrangement joins TRBV7-2 to TRBJ2-5; 7 bases match TRBD1. Sequencing used skin, obtained at week 4, from a patient treated with tofacitinib. The CDR3 nucleotides are TGTGCCAGCAGCTTACTAGGACAGGACCAAGAGACCCAGTACTTC. Translation gives CASSLLGQDQETQYF.